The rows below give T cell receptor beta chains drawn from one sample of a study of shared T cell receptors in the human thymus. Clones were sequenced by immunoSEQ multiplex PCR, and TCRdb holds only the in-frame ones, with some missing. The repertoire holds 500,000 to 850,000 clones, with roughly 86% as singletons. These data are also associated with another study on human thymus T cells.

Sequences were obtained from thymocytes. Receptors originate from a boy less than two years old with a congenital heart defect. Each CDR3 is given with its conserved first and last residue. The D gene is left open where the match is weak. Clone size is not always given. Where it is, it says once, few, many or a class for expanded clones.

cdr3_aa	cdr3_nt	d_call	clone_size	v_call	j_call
CASSDSTGTGELFF	TGTGCCAGCAGTGACTCGACAGGGACCGGGGAGCTGTTTTTT	TRBD1	.	TRBV6-4	TRBJ2-2
CASSPRDTLGQNTEAFF	TGTGCCAGCTCACCACGGGACACTCTGGGGCAGAACACTGAAGCTTTCTTT	.	.	TRBV18	TRBJ1-1
CASIPMGSSTEAFF	TGTGCCAGCATCCCCATGGGGAGTTCCACTGAAGCTTTCTTT	.	once	TRBV2	TRBJ1-1
CASSFGQGSFTGELFF	TGCGCCAGCAGCTTCGGACAGGGGTCGTTCACCGGGGAGCTGTTTTTT	TRBD1	.	TRBV5-1	TRBJ2-2
CASSVSPRRFGSQHF	TGTGCCAGCAGCGTCTCCCCTCGTCGTTTCGGGTCCCAGCATTTT	.	.	TRBV9	TRBJ1-5
CASNGGGANYGYTF	TGTGCCAGCAATGGAGGGGGGGCAAACTATGGCTACACCTTC	.	.	TRBV5-4	TRBJ1-2
CASSPHPGHSTDTQYF	TGTGCCAGCAGTCCCCACCCGGGACACAGCACAGATACGCAGTATTTT	.	.	TRBV2	TRBJ2-3
CASSSGGSLNNEKLFF	TGTGCCAGCAGCTCAGGGGGGAGCTTGAATAATGAAAAACTGTTTTTT	TRBD1	.	TRBV7-9	TRBJ1-4
CASTGGPWEQYF	TGTGCCAGTACAGGGGGCCCATGGGAGCAGTACTTC	TRBD1	.	TRBV13	TRBJ2-7
CATSRETSEHTDTQYF	TGTGCCACCAGCAGAGAGACTAGCGAGCACACAGATACGCAGTATTTT	TRBD2	.	TRBV15	TRBJ2-3
CASSLHHRGQKLSNQPQHF	TGTGCCAGTAGTCTACATCACAGGGGGCAAAAGCTTAGCAATCAGCCCCAGCATTTT	TRBD1	.	TRBV19	TRBJ1-5
CASSLETGPYGYTF	TGCGCCAGCAGCTTGGAAACAGGTCCCTATGGCTACACCTTC	.	few	TRBV5-1	TRBJ1-2
CASSVRGSAYTGELFF	TGTGCCAGCAGCGTAAGAGGGTCGGCCTACACCGGGGAGCTGTTTTTT	.	.	TRBV9	TRBJ2-2
CASSCGGGGRNQPQHF	TGTGCCAGCAGCTGTGGCGGGGGGGGTCGCAATCAGCCCCAGCATTTT	.	.	TRBV5-6	TRBJ1-5
CASSLARSYEQYF	TGTGCCAGCAGCTTGGCTAGAAGCTACGAGCAGTACTTC	.	once	TRBV5-6	TRBJ2-7
CASSLRGQMNTEAFF	TGCGCCAGCAGCTTGAGGGGACAGATGAACACTGAAGCTTTCTTT	TRBD1	once	TRBV5-1	TRBJ1-1
CASRRQGGGYTF	TGTGCCAGCAGACGACAGGGCGGGGGCTACACCTTC	TRBD1	once	TRBV6-6	TRBJ1-2
CASSLANRQGVITYEQYF	TGTGCCAGCAGCTTAGCGAACCGACAGGGAGTAATCACCTACGAGCAGTACTTC	TRBD1	.	TRBV7-9	TRBJ2-7
CASSPPPGGRSGNEQFF	TGTGCCAGCAGCCCTCCCCCTGGCGGGAGGTCTGGCAATGAGCAGTTCTTC	TRBD2	.	TRBV9	TRBJ2-1
CASSYWGTTQETQYF	TGTGCCAGCAGTTACTGGGGGACTACCCAAGAGACCCAGTACTTC	TRBD2	.	TRBV6-5	TRBJ2-5
CASSPNRSNTGELFF	TGTGCCAGCAGTCCGAACAGGTCGAACACCGGGGAGCTGTTTTTT	.	.	TRBV27	TRBJ2-2
CASSESQGERPQHF	TGCGCCAGCAGTGAGTCACAGGGCGAGCGGCCCCAGCATTTT	.	.	TRBV10-2	TRBJ1-5
CASSQDRLPGLVGYGYTF	TGCGCCAGCAGCCAAGATCGGCTGCCAGGGTTAGTTGGCTATGGCTACACCTTC	.	few	TRBV4-3	TRBJ1-2
CASSVATGGTEIYNEQFF	TGTGCCAGCAGCGTAGCTACCGGAGGGACTGAGATTTACAATGAGCAGTTCTTC	.	.	TRBV9	TRBJ2-1
CASAGQHYEQYF	TGTGCCAGCGCCGGACAACACTACGAGCAGTACTTC	.	once	TRBV10-3	TRBJ2-7
CASRLGQGRAGELFF	TGCGCCAGCCGCTTGGGGCAGGGTCGCGCCGGGGAGCTGTTTTTT	.	once	TRBV4-3	TRBJ2-2
CASLGGDTQYF	TGTGCCAGCCTAGGCGGGGATACGCAGTATTTT	.	.	TRBV6-5	TRBJ2-3
CASSTTAMGAVGGELFF	TGTGCCAGCAGTACCACCGCCATGGGGGCGGTTGGCGGGGAGCTGTTTTTT	.	.	TRBV27	TRBJ2-2
CASSPRDSNNSPLHF	TGTGCCAGCAGCCCCCGGGACAGCAACAATTCCCCCCTCCACTTT	TRBD1	.	TRBV7-2	TRBJ1-6
CASDPSRRSTFSTDTQYF	TGTGCTAGTGACCCTTCAAGGCGGTCTACGTTTAGCACAGATACGCAGTATTTT	.	.	TRBV12-5	TRBJ2-3
CASRPTEPGQGAETEAFF	TGTGCCAGCAGACCTACTGAGCCGGGACAGGGGGCGGAAACTGAAGCTTTCTTT	TRBD1	.	TRBV7-6	TRBJ1-1
CASSRTGPNEQFF	TGTGCCAGCAGTCGGACAGGGCCCAATGAGCAGTTCTTC	TRBD1	.	TRBV28	TRBJ2-1
CASSCGQSLAGNTIYF	TGTGCCAGCAGCTGCGGACAATCCCTTGCCGGAAACACCATATATTTT	.	.	TRBV14	TRBJ1-3
CASSQHAGTGGNTIYF	TGCGCCAGCAGCCAACATGCCGGGACAGGGGGAAACACCATATATTTT	TRBD1	few	TRBV4-1	TRBJ1-3
CASSRFGGGDTDTQYF	TGTGCCAGCAGCCGATTTGGCGGGGGGGACACAGATACGCAGTATTTT	TRBD2	.	TRBV7-2	TRBJ2-3
CASSLGSEGGRNEQFF	TGTGCCAGCAGCTTAGGGTCAGAGGGAGGTCGCAATGAGCAGTTCTTC	.	.	TRBV11-3	TRBJ2-1
CSVRTRGLTYEQYF	TGCAGCGTCCGTACCAGGGGGCTGACCTACGAGCAGTACTTC	TRBD1	.	TRBV29-1	TRBJ2-7
CASSMDQGIHEQYF	TGTGCCAGCAGCATGGACCAGGGGATCCACGAGCAGTACTTC	.	.	TRBV27	TRBJ2-7
CASRTSGGADQYF	TGTGCCAGCAGGACTAGCGGGGGGGCGGACCAGTACTTC	TRBD2	.	TRBV28	TRBJ2-5
CASSNIRLDPYTQYF	TGTGCCAGCAGTAACATCAGACTAGACCCCTATACGCAGTATTTT	.	.	TRBV6-6	TRBJ2-3
CASSLVVVGAGLAKNIQYF	TGTGCCAGCAGCTTAGTGGTGGTGGGGGCAGGACTAGCCAAAAACATTCAGTACTTC	.	.	TRBV7-9	TRBJ2-4
CASSQVNTKDSYEQYF	TGTGCCAGCAGCCAAGTCAACACAAAAGATTCCTACGAGCAGTACTTC	.	.	TRBV14	TRBJ2-7
CASSQAGTSYNEQFF	TGCGCCAGCAGCCAGGCCGGGACTAGCTACAATGAGCAGTTCTTC	TRBD2	.	TRBV4-3	TRBJ2-1
CASSILWADSYEQYF	TGTGCCAGTAGTATTCTTTGGGCAGACTCCTACGAGCAGTACTTC	.	few	TRBV19	TRBJ2-7
CASSFMTTGDGEQFF	TGTGCCAGCAGCTTTATGACTACGGGGGATGGGGAGCAGTTCTTC	.	.	TRBV7-2	TRBJ2-1
CASSEKLTGTHYEQYF	TGTGCCAGCAGTGAAAAATTGACCGGGACACACTACGAGCAGTACTTC	.	.	TRBV6-1	TRBJ2-7
CAWSLFLLKMSNEQFF	TGTGCCTGGAGCCTATTTCTACTAAAGATGAGCAATGAGCAGTTCTTC	.	.	TRBV30	TRBJ2-1
CASSARTGANEKLFF	TGTGCCAGCAGTGCCAGGACAGGAGCTAATGAAAAACTGTTTTTT	TRBD1	.	TRBV28	TRBJ1-4
CASSWDGTGVIANTEAFF	TGTGCCAGCAGCTGGGACGGGACAGGGGTAATTGCGAACACTGAAGCTTTCTTT	TRBD1	.	TRBV5-6	TRBJ1-1
CASSFLTGVSSYEQYF	TGCGCCAGCAGCTTCCTGACAGGGGTCAGCTCCTACGAGCAGTACTTC	TRBD1	.	TRBV5-1	TRBJ2-7
CASSASLTGSGNTIYF	TGTGCCAGCAGCGCATCACTGACAGGGAGTGGAAACACCATATATTTT	TRBD1	.	TRBV9	TRBJ1-3
CASRRTLAGGRDTQYF	TGTGCCAGCAGACGAACCCTAGCGGGGGGGCGGGATACGCAGTATTTT	TRBD2	once	TRBV7-9	TRBJ2-3